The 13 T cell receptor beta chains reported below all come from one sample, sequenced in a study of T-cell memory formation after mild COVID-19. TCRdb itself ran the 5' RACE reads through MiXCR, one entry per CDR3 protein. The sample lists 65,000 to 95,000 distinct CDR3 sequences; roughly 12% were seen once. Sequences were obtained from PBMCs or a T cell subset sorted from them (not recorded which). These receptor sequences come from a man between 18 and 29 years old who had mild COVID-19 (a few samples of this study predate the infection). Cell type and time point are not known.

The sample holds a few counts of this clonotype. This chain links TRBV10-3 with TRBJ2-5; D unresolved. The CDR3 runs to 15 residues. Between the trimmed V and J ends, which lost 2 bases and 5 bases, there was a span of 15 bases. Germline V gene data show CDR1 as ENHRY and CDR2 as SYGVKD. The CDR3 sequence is CAISEPMERVETQYF. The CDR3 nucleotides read TGTGCCATCAGTGAGCCGATGGAAAGGGTGGAGACCCAGTACTTC.

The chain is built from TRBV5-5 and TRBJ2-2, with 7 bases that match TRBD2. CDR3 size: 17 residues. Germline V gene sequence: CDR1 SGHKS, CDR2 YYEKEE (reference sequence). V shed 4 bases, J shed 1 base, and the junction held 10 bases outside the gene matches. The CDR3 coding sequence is TGTGCCAGCAGCCACTTTGGGGCTAGCGGGAACACCGGGGAGCTGTTTTTT. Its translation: CASSHFGASGNTGELFF.

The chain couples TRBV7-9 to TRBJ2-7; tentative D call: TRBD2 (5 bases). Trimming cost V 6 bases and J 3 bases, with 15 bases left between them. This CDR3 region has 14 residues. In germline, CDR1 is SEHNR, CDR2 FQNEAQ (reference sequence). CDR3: CASSSIGRDYEQYV. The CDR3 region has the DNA TGTGCCAGCAGTTCGATTGGACGGGACTACGAGCAGTACGTC.

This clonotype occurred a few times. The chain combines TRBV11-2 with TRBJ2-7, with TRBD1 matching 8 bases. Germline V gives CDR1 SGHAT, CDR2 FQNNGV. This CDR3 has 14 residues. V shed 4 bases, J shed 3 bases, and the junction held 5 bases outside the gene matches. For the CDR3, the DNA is TGTGCCAGCAGCTACTACGGACAGGGCTACGAGCAGTACGTC. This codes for CASSYYGQGYEQYV.

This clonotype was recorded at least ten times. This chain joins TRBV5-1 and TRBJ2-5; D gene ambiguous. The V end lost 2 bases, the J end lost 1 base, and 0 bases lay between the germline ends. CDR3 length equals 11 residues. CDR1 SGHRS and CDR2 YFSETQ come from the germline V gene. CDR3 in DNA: TGCGCCAGCAGCTTCCAAGAGACCCAGTACTTC. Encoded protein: CASSFQETQYF.

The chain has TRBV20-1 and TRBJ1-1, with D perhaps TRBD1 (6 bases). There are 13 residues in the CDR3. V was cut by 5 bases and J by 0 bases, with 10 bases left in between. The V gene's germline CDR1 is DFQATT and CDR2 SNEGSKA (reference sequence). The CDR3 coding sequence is TGCAGTGCTGAGGGACACGTGAACACTGAAGCTTTCTTT. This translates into CSAEGHVNTEAFF.

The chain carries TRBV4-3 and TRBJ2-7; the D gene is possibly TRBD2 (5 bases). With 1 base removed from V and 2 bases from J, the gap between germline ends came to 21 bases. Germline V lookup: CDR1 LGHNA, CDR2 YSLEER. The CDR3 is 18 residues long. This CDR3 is CASSQVATTEEVTYEQYF. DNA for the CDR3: TGCGCCAGCAGCCAAGTAGCGACTACCGAAGAAGTCACCTACGAGCAGTACTTC.

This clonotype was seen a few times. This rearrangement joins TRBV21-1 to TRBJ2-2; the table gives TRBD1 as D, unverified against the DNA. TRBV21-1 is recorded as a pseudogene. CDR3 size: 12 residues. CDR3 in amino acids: CASTRGTGELFF. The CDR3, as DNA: TGTGCCAGCACGAGGGGGACCGGGGAGCTGTTTTTT.

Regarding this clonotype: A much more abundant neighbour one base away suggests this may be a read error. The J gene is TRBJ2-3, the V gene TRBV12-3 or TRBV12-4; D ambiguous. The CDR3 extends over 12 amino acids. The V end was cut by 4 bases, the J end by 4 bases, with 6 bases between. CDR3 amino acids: CASSSRADTQYF. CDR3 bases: TGTGCCAGCAGTTCTAGAGCAGATACGCAGTATTTT.

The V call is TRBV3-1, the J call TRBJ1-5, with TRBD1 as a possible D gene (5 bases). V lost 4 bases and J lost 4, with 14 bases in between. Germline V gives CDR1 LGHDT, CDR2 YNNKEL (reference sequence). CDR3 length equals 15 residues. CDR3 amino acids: CASSLTGTGNQPQHF. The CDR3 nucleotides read TGTGCCAGCAGCCTAACCGGGACCGGGAATCAGCCCCAGCATTTT.

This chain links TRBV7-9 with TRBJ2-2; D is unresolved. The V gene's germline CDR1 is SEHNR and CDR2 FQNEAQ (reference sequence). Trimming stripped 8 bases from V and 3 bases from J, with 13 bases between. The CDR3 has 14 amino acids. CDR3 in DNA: TGTGCCAGCCGCCTTAGGCTAGACACCGGGGAGCTGTTTTTT. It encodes CASRLRLDTGELFF.

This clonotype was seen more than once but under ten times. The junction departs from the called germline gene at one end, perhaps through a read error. DNA of the CDR3: TGTGCCAGCAGCTTAGCAGTCTATTCTTCGGTCTTT. Residues: CASSLAVYSSVF. V usage is TRBV11-2 and J usage is TRBJ1-1; D gene ambiguous. The CDR3 loop spans 12 amino acids. CDR1 and CDR2 (germline): SGHAT, FQNNGV.

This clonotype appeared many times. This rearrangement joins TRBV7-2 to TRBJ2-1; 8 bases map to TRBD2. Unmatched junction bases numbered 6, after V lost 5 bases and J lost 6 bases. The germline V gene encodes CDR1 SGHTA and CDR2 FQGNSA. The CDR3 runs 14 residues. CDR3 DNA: TGTGCCAGCAGCGAAGGACTAGCCATCAATGAGCAGTTCTTC. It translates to CASSEGLAINEQFF.